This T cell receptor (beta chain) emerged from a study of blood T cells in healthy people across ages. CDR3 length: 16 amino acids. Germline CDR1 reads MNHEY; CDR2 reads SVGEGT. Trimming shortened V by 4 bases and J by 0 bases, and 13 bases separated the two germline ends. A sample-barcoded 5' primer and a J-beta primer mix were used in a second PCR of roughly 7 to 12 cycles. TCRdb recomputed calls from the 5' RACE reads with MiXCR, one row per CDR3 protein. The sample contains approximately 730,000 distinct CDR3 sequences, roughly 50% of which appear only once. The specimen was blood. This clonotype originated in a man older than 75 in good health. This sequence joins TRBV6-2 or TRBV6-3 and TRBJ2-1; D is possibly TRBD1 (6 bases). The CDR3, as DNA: TGTGCCAGCAGTTCGCCGGGACAAGCCTCCTACAATGAGCAGTTCTTC. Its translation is CASSSPGQASYNEQFF.